Below, 2 T cell receptor beta chains from the same sample are listed, as sequenced in a study of blood T cell repertoires in COVID-19. Produced via immunoSEQ multiplex PCR; TCRdb's table is partial and in-frame only. The sample includes 250,000 or so clones, about 90% of them seen just once. Sequencing was done on a sample of peripheral blood. The receptors originated from a woman aged 60-75 years with acute or convalescent COVID-19.

The chain links TRBV10-3 to TRBJ2-1, with D possibly being TRBD2 (9 bases). The V gene lost 10 bases and the J gene lost 9 bases, with 28 bases spanning the gap. The CDR3 is made up of 16 amino acids. Germline values: CDR1 ENHRY, CDR2 SYGVKD. DNA of the CDR3: TGTGCCACGCAGGGGGCTAGCGGGAAAATCGGGGGTGAGCAGTTCTTC. Its translation is CATQGASGKIGGEQFF.

This clone was recorded once. The chain couples TRBV27 to TRBJ1-5; 10 positions agree with TRBD1. Germline CDR1 reads MNHEY; CDR2 reads SMNVEV (reference sequence). The CDR3 has 15 amino acids. V shed 0 bases, J shed 7 bases, and the junction held 3 bases outside the gene matches. The CDR3 spells CASSLSRTGGQPQHF. CDR3 DNA sequence: TGTGCCAGCAGTTTATCGCGGACAGGGGGGCAGCCCCAGCATTTT.